The rows below give T cell receptor beta chains drawn from one sample of a study of Ad26.COV2.S vaccination and SARS-CoV-2 variants. Assay used: immunoSEQ multiplex PCR; TCRdb lists only in-frame clones, some missing. The table includes hundreds of thousands of clones, approximately 88% detected once. Here the sequenced sample was peripheral blood, taken in a trial of Ad26.COV2.S vaccine versus placebo. These receptors all stem from a person aged 18-60 years who received the Ad26.COV2.S COVID-19 vaccine or a placebo. Each CDR3 is given without its conserved first and last residue.

CDR3 protein	J gene	V gene
AWSGYGYT	TRBJ1-2	TRBV30
ASSPPGQINSPLH	TRBJ1-6	TRBV18
ASSVDQGAKYEQY	TRBJ2-7	TRBV9
ASTGLRSPLH	TRBJ1-6	TRBV19
ASSGMGGGGDKSYGYT	TRBJ1-2	TRBV9
AGAPDSYGYT	TRBJ1-2	TRBV6-6
ASSLFDTENYEQY	TRBJ2-7	TRBV7-2
ASRKGNQPQH	TRBJ1-5	TRBV28
ASTPGYYEQY	TRBJ2-7	TRBV6-2/TRBV6-3
ASSLGNRVSTEAF	TRBJ1-1	TRBV13
ATGRAETAGELF	TRBJ2-2	TRBV24-1
ASSQEWSGGLETQY	TRBJ2-5	TRBV4-3
ASSLLGGDEQF	TRBJ2-1	TRBV7-3
ASSLEGQVYGYT	TRBJ1-2	TRBV5-1
ATGEEQY	TRBJ2-7	TRBV2
ASSIAGGPVPGELF	TRBJ2-2	TRBV19
ASSYSTPEQF	TRBJ2-1	TRBV6-6
ASSVGERTSGGETQY	TRBJ2-5	TRBV9
ASSPGIYNEQF	TRBJ2-1	TRBV13
ASSSGQPNYGYT	TRBJ1-2	TRBV2
ASSLASGVNQPQH	TRBJ1-5	TRBV5-1
ASSILAANYNEQF	TRBJ2-1	TRBV10-1
ASSQEGQGYGYT	TRBJ1-2	TRBV3-1/TRBV3-2
ASSPLGTGGQETQY	TRBJ2-5	TRBV18
ASRWTSGTDTQY	TRBJ2-3	TRBV27
AIRGTSGSGEQF	TRBJ2-1	TRBV10-3
ATSKDRDTQY	TRBJ2-3	TRBV15
ASSIDDSVNEQF	TRBJ2-1	TRBV19
ASSIDGRANTEAF	TRBJ1-1	TRBV19
ASSLGLGGTSGYEQY	TRBJ2-7	TRBV13
ASSTGQGYSNQPQH	TRBJ1-5	TRBV6-2/TRBV6-3
ASSEEGRGVGEAF	TRBJ1-1	TRBV2
AWGFGYSYEQY	TRBJ2-7	TRBV30
ASSYPAGSTEAF	TRBJ1-1	TRBV6-6
ASSQVGGPGNTIY	TRBJ1-3	TRBV3-1/TRBV3-2
ASSSDIAQH	TRBJ1-5	TRBV12-3/TRBV12-4
ATSEGGGATDTQY	TRBJ2-3	TRBV24-1
ASSEALWSTEAF	TRBJ1-1	TRBV2
ASSQTGVEAKNIQY	TRBJ2-4	TRBV4-1
ASSHRRSNQPQH	TRBJ1-5	TRBV2
ASSPIGQGFKEAKNIQY	TRBJ2-4	TRBV18
ASSLDGQPNYGYT	TRBJ1-2	TRBV13